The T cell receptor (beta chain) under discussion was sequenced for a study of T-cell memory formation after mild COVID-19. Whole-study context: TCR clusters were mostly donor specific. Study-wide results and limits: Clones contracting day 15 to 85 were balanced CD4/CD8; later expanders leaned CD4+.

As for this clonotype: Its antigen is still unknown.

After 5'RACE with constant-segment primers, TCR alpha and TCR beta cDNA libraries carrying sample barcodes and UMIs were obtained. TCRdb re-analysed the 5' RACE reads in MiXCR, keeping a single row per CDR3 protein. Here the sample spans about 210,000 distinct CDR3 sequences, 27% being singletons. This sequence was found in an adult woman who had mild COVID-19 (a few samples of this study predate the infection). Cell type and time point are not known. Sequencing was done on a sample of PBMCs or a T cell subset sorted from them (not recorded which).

CDR3 sequence: CSVNNPGGASEAFF. DNA of the CDR3: TGCAGCGTGAATAACCCAGGGGGCGCATCTGAAGCTTTCTTT. The chain couples TRBV29-1 to TRBJ1-1; TRBD1 matches 8 bases. The CDR3 spans 14 residues. Germline lookup yields CDR1 SQVTM and CDR2 ANQGSEA. V dropped 6 bases and J dropped 6; count of bases not matched to a gene: 12.